This T cell receptor (beta chain) was sequenced during a study of CD8+CD57+ T cells in acquired aplastic anemia. Broader study findings: For CD8+ Simpson's diversity, patients and controls showed no significant difference. There were 25 to 30 CD8+ CDR3 sequences that occurred in both patients and controls.

Notes on this clonotype: The antigen is not known.

Template material for TCR beta VDJ and CDR3 profiling consisted of genomic DNA. TCRdb recomputed calls from the reads with MiXCR, one row per CDR3 protein. The sample records some 92,000 distinct CDR3 sequences, roughly 70% being singletons. The CDR3 consists of 14 residues. Germline values: CDR1 MGHDK, CDR2 SYGVNS. V was shortened by 4 bases and J by 6 bases, with 10 bases between the two germline ends. Previously, flow cytometry had revealed CD8+CD57+ cell expansion in the patients chosen for sequencing. Every one of the patients had aplastic anemia (severe, acquired). Sequencing input: sorted CD4+, CD8+, or CD8+CD57+ T cells (not recorded which) from PBMCs. The chain links TRBV25-1 to TRBJ1-6, with D perhaps TRBD1 (5 bases). This TCR came from a human donor with aplastic anemia. CDR3 loop: CASSADGGNSPLHF. The CDR3 coding sequence is TGTGCCAGCAGTGCCGACGGGGGTAATTCACCCCTCCACTTT.